The 5 T cell receptor beta chains below come from one sample, sequenced in a study of T cells after posttransplantation cyclophosphamide. The data were produced by immunoSEQ multiplex PCR, yet TCRdb's version contains in-frame clones alone and is incomplete. The data show 25,000 to 35,000 clones, 80% to 90% seen once. Sequenced input: PBMCs. The source of these receptors is a woman between 35 and 50 years old with a blood cancer, CMV-positive, and with a related stem cell donor.

The chain uses TRBV5-6 and TRBJ2-5, with D hard to call. V was clipped by 2 bases and J by 0 bases, with 14 bases between them. CDR1 is SGHDT and CDR2 is YYEEEE in the germline V gene. This CDR3 has 16 residues. The CDR3 loop is CASSFRVPYYQETQYF. CDR3 sequence (DNA): TGTGCCAGCAGCTTCCGGGTGCCTTACTACCAAGAGACCCAGTACTTC. The full variable domain, completed using reference TRBV5-6 and TRBJ2-5, is DAGVTQSPTHLIKTRGQQVTLRCSPKSGHDTVSWYQQALGQGPQFIFQYYEEEERQRGNFPDRFSGHQFPNYSSELNVNALLLGDSALYLCASSFRVPYYQETQYFGPGTRLLVL.

The chain joins TRBV4-1 to TRBJ1-6; D remains unclear. This CDR3 spans 15 amino acids. Germline CDR1 is MGHRA and CDR2 is YSYEKL. Trimming took off 3 bases at V and 3 bases at J, with 9 bases between the two ends. The CDR3 protein is CASSQLGIYNSPLHF. CDR3 DNA: TGCGCCAGCAGCCAGCTCGGGATCTATAATTCACCCCTCCACTTT.

This clone was found a few times. This sequence joins TRBV7-8 and TRBJ2-2, with 7 bases fitting TRBD1. After removal of 4 bases from V and 4 bases from J, the junction contained 6 bases not matched to a gene. Looked up from germline, CDR1 is SGHVS and CDR2 is FQNEAQ. This CDR3 is 15 amino acids long. The DNA of the CDR3 is TGTGCCAGCAGCTCCACAGGGGAAGTCACCGGGGAGCTGTTTTTT. It codes for CASSSTGEVTGELFF.

The chain couples TRBV11-2 to TRBJ1-1; D is perhaps TRBD1 (6 bases). Germline loops: CDR1 SGHAT, CDR2 FQNNGV. The V end was cut by 6 bases, the J end by 3 bases, with 17 bases between. The CDR3 runs to 15 residues. CDR3 sequence: CASSRGAAGDTEAFF. The CDR3 nucleotides are TGTGCCAGCAGTCGAGGGGCCGCAGGGGACACTGAAGCTTTCTTT.

V is TRBV5-1 and J is TRBJ2-5; perhaps TRBD1 as D (5 bases). There are 17 residues in the CDR3. From germline, CDR1 is SGHRS and CDR2 YFSETQ. Trimming stripped 0 bases from V and 5 bases from J, with 20 bases between. In DNA, the CDR3 is TGCGCCAGCAGCTTGGATGGGGCCCCTATCCAGTTCGAGACCCAGTACTTC. Amino acid sequence: CASSLDGAPIQFETQYF.